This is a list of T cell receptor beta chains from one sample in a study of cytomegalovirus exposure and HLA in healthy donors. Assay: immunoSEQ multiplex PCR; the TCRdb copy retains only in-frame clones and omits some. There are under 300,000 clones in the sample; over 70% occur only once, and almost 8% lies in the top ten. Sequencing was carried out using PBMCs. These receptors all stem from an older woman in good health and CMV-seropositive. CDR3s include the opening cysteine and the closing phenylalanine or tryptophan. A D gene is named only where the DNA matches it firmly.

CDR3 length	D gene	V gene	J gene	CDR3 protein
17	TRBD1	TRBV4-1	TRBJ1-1	CASSQDPAAGGNTEAFF
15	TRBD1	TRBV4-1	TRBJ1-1	CASSLTGAEFTEAFF
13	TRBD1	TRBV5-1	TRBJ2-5	CASSRDRDETQYF
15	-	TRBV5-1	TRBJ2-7	CASSRRELGSYEQYF
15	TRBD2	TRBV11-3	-	CASSLDQREFYEQYF
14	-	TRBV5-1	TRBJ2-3	CASSLDFRGDTQYF
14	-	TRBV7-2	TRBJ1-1	CASSLDQANTEAFF
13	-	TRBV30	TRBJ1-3	CAWATGSGNTIYF
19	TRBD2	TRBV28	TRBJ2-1	CASSLPLLKAGEGWYEQFF
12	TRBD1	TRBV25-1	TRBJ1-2	CASSDRGQGYTF
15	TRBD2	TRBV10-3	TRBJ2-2	CAITTRGAETGELFF
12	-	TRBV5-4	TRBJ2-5	CASSFGGETQYF
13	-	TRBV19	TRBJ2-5	CASSMGPEETQYF
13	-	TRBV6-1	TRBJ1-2	CASSGEVYGGYTF
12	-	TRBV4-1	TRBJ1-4	CASSHPGEKLFF
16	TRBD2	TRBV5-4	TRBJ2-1	CASSPLAGGIYNEQFF
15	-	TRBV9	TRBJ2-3	CASSQGWVGTDTQYF
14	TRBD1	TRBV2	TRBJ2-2	CASTGQGTTGELFF
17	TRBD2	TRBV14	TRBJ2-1	CASSQSGATSAYNEQFF
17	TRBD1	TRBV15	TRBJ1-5	CATSRRRQGASNQLQHF
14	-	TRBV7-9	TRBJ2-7	CASSFQGGSYEQYF
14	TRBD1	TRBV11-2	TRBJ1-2	CASSPMDRGYGYTF
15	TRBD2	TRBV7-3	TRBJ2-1	CASSSGLATYNEQFF
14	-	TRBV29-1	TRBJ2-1	CSASIGGKGNEQFF
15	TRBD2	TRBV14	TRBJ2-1	CASSVGLAGYNEQFF